This T cell receptor beta chain was found in a study of cytomegalovirus exposure and HLA in healthy donors. The V gene lost 2 bases and the J gene lost 0 bases, with 8 bases spanning the gap. The CDR3 consists of 14 residues. Looked up from germline, CDR1 is MDHEN and CDR2 is SYDVKM. Amplification used 60 Vbeta primers and 13 Jbeta primers. TCRdb keeps only in-frame clones here, not all; method: immunoSEQ multiplex PCR. The sample records 180,000 or so clones, around 80% being singletons. The receptor was derived from a woman under 30 in good health and CMV-seronegative. The chain has TRBV28 and TRBJ2-7; weak D call: TRBD1 (6 bases). The sequencing input was PBMCs. The CDR3 loop is CASSLRDNSYEQYF. CDR3 bases: TGTGCCAGCAGTTTACGGGACAACTCCTACGAGCAGTACTTC.